The following is a T cell receptor (beta chain) sequence with its context. What it recognizes is unknown. The protocol was immunoSEQ multiplex PCR, while the TCRdb copy is restricted to in-frame clones and leaves out a portion. The data show around 160,000 clones, about 92% seen once. V lost 0 bases, J lost 1 base, and 7 bases stayed unmatched. CDR3 length: 17 amino acids. CDR1 and CDR2 from the germline V gene are LNHDA and SQIVND (reference sequence). The data belong to a study of T cell responses to AZD1222 COVID-19 vaccine. Both about-4-week and about-12-week second-dose recipients were combined. Findings and caveats of the study: Distributed over spike, vaccine-associated CD4 TCRs predominated at 160-218 and 743-854. Spike-specific TCR repertoires showed rising breadth and depth after two AZD1222 doses.

This sequence was found in an adult who received the AZD1222 COVID-19 vaccine. The specimen was peripheral blood, collected 28 days after the second AZD1222 dose. V gene TRBV19 combines with J gene TRBJ2-3, with TRBD2 matching over 7 bases. The CDR3 DNA reads TGTGCCAGTAGTATAGATGGGGGGGAGCTGGGCACAGATACGCAGTATTTT. Protein product: CASSIDGGELGTDTQYF.